This TCR beta chain originates from a study of high-grade serous ovarian cancer treatment subgroups. Study in general: Each sample yielded on average around 7,000 unique TCR beta rearrangements from about 15,000 reads.

Assay used: immunoSEQ multiplex PCR; TCRdb lists only in-frame clones, some missing. The data show nearly 8,000 clones, 70% to 85% seen once. With 5 bases clipped from V and 4 bases from J, the junction kept 7 bases outside the gene matches. CDR3 length equals 14 residues. Germline CDR1 reads SGHVS; CDR2 reads FQNEAQ. Tumor tissue was taken before any definitive surgery or chemotherapy was given. General study findings and limits: The analyses considered CDR3 and ignored CDR1 and CDR2. Spatial context was lost because tumors were sequenced in bulk.

To note about this clone: Its cognate antigen is unknown.

The sequenced sample consisted of tumor tissue. This clonotype originated in a human donor with high-grade serous ovarian cancer. The V call is TRBV7-8, the J call TRBJ2-7; 8 bases line up with TRBD1. This chain's CDR3 is CASSHRTGKYEQYF. CDR3 in DNA: TGTGCCAGCAGCCATAGGACAGGGAAGTACGAGCAGTACTTC.